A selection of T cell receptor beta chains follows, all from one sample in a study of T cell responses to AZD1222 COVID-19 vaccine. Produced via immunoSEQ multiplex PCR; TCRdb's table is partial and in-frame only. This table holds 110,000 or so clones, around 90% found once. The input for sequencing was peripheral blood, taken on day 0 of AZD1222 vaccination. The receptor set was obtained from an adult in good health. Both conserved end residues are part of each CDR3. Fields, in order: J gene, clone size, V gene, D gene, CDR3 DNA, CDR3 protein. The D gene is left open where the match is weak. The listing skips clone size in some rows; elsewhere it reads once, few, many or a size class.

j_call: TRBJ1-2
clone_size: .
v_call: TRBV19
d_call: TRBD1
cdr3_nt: TGTGCCAGCCGCCGGACAGGGTTGGAGTATGGCTACACCTTC
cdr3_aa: CASRRTGLEYGYTF

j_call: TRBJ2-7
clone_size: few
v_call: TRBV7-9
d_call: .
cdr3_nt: TGTGCCAGCAGCAACAGGGACGAGCAGTACTTC
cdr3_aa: CASSNRDEQYF

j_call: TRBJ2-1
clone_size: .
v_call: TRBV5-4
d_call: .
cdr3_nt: TGTGCCAGCAGCTTTGAGCTTCTCCGAGATGAGCAGTTCTTC
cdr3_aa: CASSFELLRDEQFF

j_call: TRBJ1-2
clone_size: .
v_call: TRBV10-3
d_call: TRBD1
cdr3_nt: TGTGCCATCAGTGAGTCGTACGGGGACAGCGGCTACACCTTC
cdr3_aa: CAISESYGDSGYTF

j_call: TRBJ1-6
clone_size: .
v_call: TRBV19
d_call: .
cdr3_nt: TGTGCCAGTAGTATTCAGAGGGTTGGTTCACCCCTCCACTTT
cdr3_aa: CASSIQRVGSPLHF

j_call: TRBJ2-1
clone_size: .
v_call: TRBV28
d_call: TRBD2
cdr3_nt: TGTGCCAGCAGTTTATCCCCTAGCGGGTATCGAGGTGGGCAGTTCTTC
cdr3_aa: CASSLSPSGYRGGQFF

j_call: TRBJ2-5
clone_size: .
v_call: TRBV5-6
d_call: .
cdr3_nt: TGTGCCAGCAGCTTGGTCGGCACAGAAGAGACCCAGTACTTC
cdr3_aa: CASSLVGTEETQYF

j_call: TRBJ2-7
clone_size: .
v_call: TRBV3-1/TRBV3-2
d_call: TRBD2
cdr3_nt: TGTGCCAGCAGCCCGAAGAATCCGGGACTAGTAATAGAGCAGTACTTC
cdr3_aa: CASSPKNPGLVIEQYF

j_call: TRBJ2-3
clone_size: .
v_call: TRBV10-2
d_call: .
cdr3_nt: TGCGCCAGCAGTCTCCTCCCTAGCACAGATACGCAGTATTTT
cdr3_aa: CASSLLPSTDTQYF

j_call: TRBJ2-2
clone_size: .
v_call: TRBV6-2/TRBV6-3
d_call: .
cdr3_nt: TGTGCCAGCAGTTACCCAAATGACAGTCCGAACACCGGGGAGCTGTTTTTT
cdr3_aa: CASSYPNDSPNTGELFF

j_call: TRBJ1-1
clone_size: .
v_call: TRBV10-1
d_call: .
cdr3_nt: TGCGCCAGCAGTTTAACAGGGAACACTGAAGCTTTCTTT
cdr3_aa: CASSLTGNTEAFF

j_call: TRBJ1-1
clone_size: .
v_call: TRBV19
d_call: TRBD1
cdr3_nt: TGTGCCAGTAGGAAGACAGGGGAAAGCACTGAAGCTTTCTTT
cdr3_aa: CASRKTGESTEAFF

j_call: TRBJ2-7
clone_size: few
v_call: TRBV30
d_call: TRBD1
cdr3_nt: TGTGCCTGGAGTGTAGGTCAGGGGGATCCCTACGAGCAGTACTTC
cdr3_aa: CAWSVGQGDPYEQYF

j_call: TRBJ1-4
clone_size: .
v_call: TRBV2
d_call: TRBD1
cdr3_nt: TGTGCCAGCGGTAAAGGGGGCCCGGGTGAAAAACTGTTTTTT
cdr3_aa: CASGKGGPGEKLFF

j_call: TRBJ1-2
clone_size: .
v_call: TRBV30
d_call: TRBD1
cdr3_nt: TGTGCCTGGAGTGACCGCCGGCCGACAGGGGCTAACTATGGCTACACCTTC
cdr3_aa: CAWSDRRPTGANYGYTF

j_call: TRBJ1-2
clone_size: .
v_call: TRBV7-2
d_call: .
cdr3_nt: TGTGCCAGCAGCTACCCAGGGCGGGGCTATGGCTACACCTTC
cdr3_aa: CASSYPGRGYGYTF

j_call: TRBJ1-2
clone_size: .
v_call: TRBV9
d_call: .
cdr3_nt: TGTGCCAGCAGCTCCGGGGAGTTAGTGGGTTATGGCTACACCTTC
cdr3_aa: CASSSGELVGYGYTF

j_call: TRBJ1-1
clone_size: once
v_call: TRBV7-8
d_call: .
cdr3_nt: TGTGCCAGCAGCTTAGCAATTTCGGTCAACACCGGGGGCACTGAAGCTTTCTTT
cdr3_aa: CASSLAISVNTGGTEAFF

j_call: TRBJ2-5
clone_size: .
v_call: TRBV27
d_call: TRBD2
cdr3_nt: TGTGCCAGCCGTGCTCTAGCGGCGCGGGAGACCCAGTACTTC
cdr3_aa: CASRALAARETQYF

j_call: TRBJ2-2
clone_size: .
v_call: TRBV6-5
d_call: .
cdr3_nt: TGTGCCAGCAAGAGGGGTGGCACCGGGGAGCTGTTTTTT
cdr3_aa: CASKRGGTGELFF

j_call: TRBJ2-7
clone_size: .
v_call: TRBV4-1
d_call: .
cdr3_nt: TGCGCCAGCAGCCAGGAGAAACGGGGAAGCTCCTACGAGCAGTACTTC
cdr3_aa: CASSQEKRGSSYEQYF

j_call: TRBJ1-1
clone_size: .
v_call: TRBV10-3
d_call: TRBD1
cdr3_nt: TGTGCCACCTCCACCCCGGGACAGGGGAGGACTGAAGCTTTCTTT
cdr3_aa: CATSTPGQGRTEAFF

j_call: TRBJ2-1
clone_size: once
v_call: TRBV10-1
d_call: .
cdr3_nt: TGCGCCAGCAGTGAGAGGGCAGGGGACTACAATGAGCAGTTCTTC
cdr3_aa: CASSERAGDYNEQFF

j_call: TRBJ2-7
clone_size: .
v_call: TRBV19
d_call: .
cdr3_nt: TGTGCCAGTAAGTGGGGCGAGCAGTACTTC
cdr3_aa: CASKWGEQYF

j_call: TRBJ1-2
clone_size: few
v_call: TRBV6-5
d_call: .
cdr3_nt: TGTGCCAGCACTCGTGGCGGGGGTTGGGGCTACACCTTC
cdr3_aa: CASTRGGGWGYTF

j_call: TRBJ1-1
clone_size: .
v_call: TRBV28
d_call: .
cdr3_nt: TGTGCCAGCAGTTTGCAGGGGAACACTGAAGCTTTCTTT
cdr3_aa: CASSLQGNTEAFF

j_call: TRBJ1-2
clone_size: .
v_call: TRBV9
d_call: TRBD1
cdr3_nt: TGTGCCAGCAGCGGACAGGGGGCCTACACCTTC
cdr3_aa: CASSGQGAYTF

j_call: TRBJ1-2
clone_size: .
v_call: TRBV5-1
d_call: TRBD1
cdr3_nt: TGCGCCAGCAGCCCCGGGACAGGGTTCGGGGGCTATGGCTACACCTTC
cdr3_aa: CASSPGTGFGGYGYTF

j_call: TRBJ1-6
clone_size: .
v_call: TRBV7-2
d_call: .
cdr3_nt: TGTGCCAGCAGCCTGACCTACAGTAATTCACCCCTCCACTTT
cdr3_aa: CASSLTYSNSPLHF

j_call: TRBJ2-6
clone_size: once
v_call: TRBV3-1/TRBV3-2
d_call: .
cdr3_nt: TGTGCCAGCAGCCACTTCTTATCCCTCTCTGGGGCCAACGTCCTGACTTTC
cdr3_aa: CASSHFLSLSGANVLTF

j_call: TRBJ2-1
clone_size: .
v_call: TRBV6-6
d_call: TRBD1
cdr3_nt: TGTGCCAGCCGACCCCCGGGACAGGTGACCAATGAGCAGTTCTTC
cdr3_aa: CASRPPGQVTNEQFF

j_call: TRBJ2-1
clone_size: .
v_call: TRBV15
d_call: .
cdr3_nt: TGTGCCACCAGCAGAGTGCCGGGACGGGGTTCCAATGAGCAGTTCTTC
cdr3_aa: CATSRVPGRGSNEQFF

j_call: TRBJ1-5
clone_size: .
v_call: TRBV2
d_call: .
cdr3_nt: TGTGCCAGCAGTGTTAGGCCCCCCGGAGGCAATCAGCCCCAGCATTTT
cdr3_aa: CASSVRPPGGNQPQHF

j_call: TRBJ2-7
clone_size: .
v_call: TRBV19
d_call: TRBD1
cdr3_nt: TGTGCCAGTAGCCGGAATAGGGGGTTACAGGGGGCGCGTAACGAGCAGTACTTC
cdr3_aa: CASSRNRGLQGARNEQYF

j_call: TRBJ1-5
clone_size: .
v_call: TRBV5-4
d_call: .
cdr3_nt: TGTGCCAGCAGGGGACCTCCGGGGCAGCCCCAGCATTTT
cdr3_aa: CASRGPPGQPQHF

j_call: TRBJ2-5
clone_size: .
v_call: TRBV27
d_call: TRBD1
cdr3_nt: TGTGCCAGCAGTTTGAATGGACAGGCCCAAGAGACCCAGTACTTC
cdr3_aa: CASSLNGQAQETQYF

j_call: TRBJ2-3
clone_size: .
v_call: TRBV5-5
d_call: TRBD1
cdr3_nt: TGTGCCAGCAGACCCGGGACAGGCGGACCTAGCACAGATACGCAGTATTTT
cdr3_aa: CASRPGTGGPSTDTQYF

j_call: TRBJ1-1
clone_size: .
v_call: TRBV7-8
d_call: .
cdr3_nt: TGTGCCAGCAGCTTAGCGTCAACCATGAACACTGAAGCTTTCTTT
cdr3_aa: CASSLASTMNTEAFF

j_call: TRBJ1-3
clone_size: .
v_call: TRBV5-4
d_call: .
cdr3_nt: TGTGCCAGCAGCTTGGGGTCCGGCCTTGGAAACACCATATATTTT
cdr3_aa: CASSLGSGLGNTIYF

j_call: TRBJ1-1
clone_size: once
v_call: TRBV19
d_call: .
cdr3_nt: TGTGCCAGTAGTATCCGTGTAGGGCCGAACACTGAAGCTTTCTTT
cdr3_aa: CASSIRVGPNTEAFF

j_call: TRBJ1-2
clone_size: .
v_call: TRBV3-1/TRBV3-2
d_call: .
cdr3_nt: TGTGCCAGCAGCCAAGAGGGGTCAGGTGGCTACACCTTC
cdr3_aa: CASSQEGSGGYTF

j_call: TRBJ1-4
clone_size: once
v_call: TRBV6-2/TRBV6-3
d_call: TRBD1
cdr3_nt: TGTGCCAGCAGTTGGGACAGGGATGAAAAACTGTTTTTT
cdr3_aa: CASSWDRDEKLFF

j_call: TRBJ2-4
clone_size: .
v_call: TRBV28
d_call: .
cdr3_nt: TGTGCCAGCAGTTCGCATCAAACAAACATTCAGTACTTC
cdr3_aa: CASSSHQTNIQYF

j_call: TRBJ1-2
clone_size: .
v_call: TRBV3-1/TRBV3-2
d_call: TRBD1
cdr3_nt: TGTGCCAGCAGCCCTTGGGACAGCCGGGAAGGCTACACCTTC
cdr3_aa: CASSPWDSREGYTF

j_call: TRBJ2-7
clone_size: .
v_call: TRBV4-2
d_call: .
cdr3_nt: TGTGCCAGCAGCCAAACTGGAAGCTCCTACGAGCAGTACTTC
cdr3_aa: CASSQTGSSYEQYF

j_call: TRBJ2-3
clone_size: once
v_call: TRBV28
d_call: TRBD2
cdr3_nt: TGTGCCAGCAAAGCGGGGGGGCGGTCAGATACGCAGTATTTT
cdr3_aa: CASKAGGRSDTQYF

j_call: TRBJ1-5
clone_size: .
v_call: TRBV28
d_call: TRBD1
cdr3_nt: TGTGCCAGCAGTCTAGGGACCAGGGGGGGTGATTTT
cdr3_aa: CASSLGTRGGDF

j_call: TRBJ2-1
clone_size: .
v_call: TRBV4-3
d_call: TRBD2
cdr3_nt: TGCGCCAGCAGCCAAGGACTAGCAGCCTACAATGAGCAGTTCTTC
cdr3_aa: CASSQGLAAYNEQFF

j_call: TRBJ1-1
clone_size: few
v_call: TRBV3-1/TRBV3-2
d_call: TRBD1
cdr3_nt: TGTGCCAGCAGCCATGACAGGGAGTACACTGAAGCTTTCTTT
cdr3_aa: CASSHDREYTEAFF

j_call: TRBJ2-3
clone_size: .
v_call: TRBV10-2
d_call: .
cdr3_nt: TGCGCCAGCAGGAAGAACGGAGATACGCAGTATTTT
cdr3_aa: CASRKNGDTQYF

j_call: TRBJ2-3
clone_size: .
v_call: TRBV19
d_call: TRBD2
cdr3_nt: TGTGCCAGTAGTATAACCGAGCGGGGAACAGATACGCAGTATTTT
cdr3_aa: CASSITERGTDTQYF

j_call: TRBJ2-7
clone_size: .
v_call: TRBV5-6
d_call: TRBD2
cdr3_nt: TGTGCCAGCAGCTTGGTTGGGCTAGCGGGGGGCGAGCAGTACTTC
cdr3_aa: CASSLVGLAGGEQYF

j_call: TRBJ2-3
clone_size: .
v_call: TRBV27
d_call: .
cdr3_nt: TGTGCCAGCAGTTCACGGGAGTCAGATACGCAGTATTTT
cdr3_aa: CASSSRESDTQYF

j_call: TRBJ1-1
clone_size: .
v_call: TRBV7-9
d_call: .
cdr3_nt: TGTGCCAGCAGCTTAAGTATGGGGGCCGAAGCTTTCTTT
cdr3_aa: CASSLSMGAEAFF

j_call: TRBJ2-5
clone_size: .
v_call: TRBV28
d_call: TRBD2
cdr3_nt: TGTGCCAGCAGCCGCCTAGCGGGAGGAGAGACCCAGTACTTC
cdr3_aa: CASSRLAGGETQYF

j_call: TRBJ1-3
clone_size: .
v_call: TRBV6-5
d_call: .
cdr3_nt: TGTGCCAGCAGCTCAACAGGGTATTCTGGAAACACCATATATTTT
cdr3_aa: CASSSTGYSGNTIYF

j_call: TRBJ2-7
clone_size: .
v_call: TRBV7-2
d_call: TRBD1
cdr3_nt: TGTGCCAGCAGCTTAGCCGGACAGGGAGGCAACGAGCAGTACTTC
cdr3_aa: CASSLAGQGGNEQYF